A single count supports the clone carrying this T cell receptor (beta chain). V dropped 4 bases and J dropped 4 bases, with 9 bases sitting between them. This CDR3 comprises 13 residues. Per the germline V gene, CDR1 is SGHRS and CDR2 is YFSETQ. These data come from a study of shared clonotypes between healthy human individuals. Data came from immunoSEQ multiplex PCR; TCRdb stores just in-frame clones and leaves some out. The table shows 400,000 to 500,000 clones, with around 80% occurring only once. Donors had no recently reported acute infections or vaccinations and were HIV-negative. This clonotype originated in a woman between 40 and 50 years old in good health. Some clones in this sample may be carry-over from other donors' samples. The sequencing input was PBMCs. The rearrangement joins TRBV5-1 to TRBJ2-1; tentative D call: TRBD1 (6 bases). CDR3 DNA: TGCGCCAGCAGCCCCCAGGGGTACAATGAGCAGTTCTTC. Translating it yields CASSPQGYNEQFF.